Listed below are T cell receptor beta chains from one sample, sequenced in a study of cytomegalovirus exposure and HLA in healthy donors. Data came from immunoSEQ multiplex PCR; TCRdb stores just in-frame clones and leaves some out. This specimen shows 150,000 to 200,000 clones; the ten leading clones hold approximately 6.9%. Sequences were obtained from PBMCs. The receptor set was obtained from a man aged 25 to 40 in good health and CMV-seronegative. The CDR3 runs from the conserved cysteine through the conserved F or W. Fields, in order: J gene, D gene, V gene, CDR3 length, CDR3 DNA, CDR3 protein. A D gene is named only where the DNA matches it firmly.

TRBJ2-5 TRBD2 TRBV4-1 15 TGCGCCAGCAGCCCCCGGGACTACTCCCAAGAGACCCAGTACTTC CASSPRDYSQETQYF
TRBJ2-7 TRBD1 TRBV7-8 15 TGTGCCAGCAGCTTTGAAGGACAGGGGGCCTACGAGCAGTACTTC CASSFEGQGAYEQYF
TRBJ1-1 - TRBV27 14 TGTGCCAGCACCCACTTCCCCTTTTTCACTGAAGCTTTCTTT CASTHFPFFTEAFF
TRBJ1-1 TRBD1 TRBV11-3 12 TGTGCCAGCAGCTTCACGACAGGGCGGGCTTTCTTT CASSFTTGRAFF
TRBJ1-5 - TRBV28 16 TGTGCCAGCTCAAAGGGGGGGGCGCGGGACAATCAGCCCCAGCATTTT CASSKGGARDNQPQHF
TRBJ1-5 - TRBV14 13 TGTGCCAGCAGCCAAGTGGGGCAGGGGCCCCAGCATTTT CASSQVGQGPQHF
TRBJ2-1 TRBD1 TRBV14 16 TGTGCCAGCAGCCTTGGGACAGGAAGCTCCTACAATGAGCAGTTCTTC CASSLGTGSSYNEQFF
TRBJ2-2 - TRBV6-4 14 TGTGCCAGCAGGGAGGTTGCGAACACCGGGGAGCTGTTTTTT CASREVANTGELFF
TRBJ2-5 - TRBV4-3 14 TGCGCCAGCAGCCAAGGGCATCCCCAAGAGACCCAGTACTTC CASSQGHPQETQYF
TRBJ1-2 TRBD1 TRBV6-5 16 TGTGCCAGCAGTTACCTTCGGACAGGGGGCGGTTATGGCTACACCTTC CASSYLRTGGGYGYTF
TRBJ2-7 TRBD1 TRBV4-2 18 TGTGCCAGCAGCCCTACATTATCGGGACAGAGGATGGCCTACGAGCAGTACTTC CASSPTLSGQRMAYEQYF
TRBJ1-6 - TRBV9 13 TGTGCCAGCAGCGTCCGAGGAAATTCACCCCTCCACTTT CASSVRGNSPLHF
TRBJ1-1 - TRBV11-2 15 TGTGCCAGCAGCCCCTTACGGGCGGGGGACACTGAAGCTTTCTTT CASSPLRAGDTEAFF
TRBJ2-5 TRBD2 TRBV7-9 14 TGTGCCAGCAGCCGGGGACTAGCGGGCGAGACCCAGTACTTC CASSRGLAGETQYF
TRBJ1-1 - TRBV5-1 14 TGCGCCAGCAGCCCGGCGGTGGCGAGCACTGAAGCTTTCTTT CASSPAVASTEAFF
TRBJ1-1 TRBD1 TRBV18 13 TGTGCCAGCTCACTGCTGGGACAGGGAGAAGCTTTCTTT CASSLLGQGEAFF
TRBJ1-4 TRBD1 TRBV5-4 16 TGTGCCAGCAGCTTGCCAGGGGGGACCTCTAATGAAAAACTGTTTTTT CASSLPGGTSNEKLFF
TRBJ2-7 - TRBV19 15 TGTGCCAGTAGTCTGCAGGGGGGCGCGGACTACGAGCAGTACTTC CASSLQGGADYEQYF
TRBJ1-6 - TRBV4-3 16 TGCGCCAGCAGCCAAGATAGGGGCCCCTATAATTCACCCCTCCACTTT CASSQDRGPYNSPLHF
TRBJ1-1 - TRBV30 14 TGTGCCTGGATCTTGGGGTACGGGGGCACTGAAGCTTTCTTT CAWILGYGGTEAFF
TRBJ2-5 - TRBV20-1 11 TGCAGTGGACTAGTGAAAGAGACCCAGTACTTC CSGLVKETQYF
TRBJ1-2 TRBD1 TRBV10-3 15 TGTGCCATTGGGTCCCCACAGGGGGCTAACTATGGCTACACCTTC CAIGSPQGANYGYTF
TRBJ2-1 TRBD2 TRBV7-3 15 TGTGCCAGCAGCTCCCCCCGTCGGACTAGCAATGAGCAGTTCTTC CASSSPRRTSNEQFF
TRBJ2-7 TRBD2 TRBV5-1 16 TGCGCCAGCAGCTTTCCGGAAAATAGCGGGACCTACGAGCAGTACTTC CASSFPENSGTYEQYF
TRBJ2-7 - TRBV7-2 16 TGTGCCAGCAGCTTCGCTTTCGGGGGAGGGGGGGGCGAGCAGTACTTC CASSFAFGGGGGEQYF
TRBJ2-6 - TRBV5-4 18 TGTGCCAGCAACTCGGGGGGCAGGGCGCCGCCTGGGGCCAACGTCCTGACTTTC CASNSGGRAPPGANVLTF
TRBJ2-1 TRBD1 TRBV29-1 15 TGCAGCGTTGCCCTACGCAGGGGGCTCAACAATGAGCAGTTCTTC CSVALRRGLNNEQFF
TRBJ2-1 TRBD2 TRBV14 15 TGTGCCAGCAGCCGCCCTGGGACTACCTACAATGAGCAGTTCTTC CASSRPGTTYNEQFF
TRBJ1-1 - TRBV11-2 14 TGTGCCAGCAGCTTAGGACAGACGAACACTGAAGCTTTCTTT CASSLGQTNTEAFF
TRBJ2-1 - TRBV11-3 15 TGTGCCAGCAGCTTAAATGGGGGCGTGTACAATGAGCAGTTCTTC CASSLNGGVYNEQFF
TRBJ1-2 TRBD1 TRBV7-9 15 TGTGCCAGCAGCTCCGGGACAGGGGGTCTGTATGGCTACACCTTC CASSSGTGGLYGYTF
TRBJ1-6 TRBD1 TRBV30 13 TGTGCCTGGTCCGAGACAGGGAATCGTGCCCTCCACTTT CAWSETGNRALHF
TRBJ1-4 TRBD1 TRBV5-1 15 TGCGCCAGCAGTCCCGACAGGGCGTCGGATGAAAAACTGTTTTTT CASSPDRASDEKLFF
TRBJ2-2 TRBD1 TRBV19 15 TGTGCCAGTCGCGTAACAGGGGCGGACACCGGGGAGCTGTTTTTT CASRVTGADTGELFF
TRBJ2-3 TRBD2 TRBV27 16 TGTGCCAGCACCCCCCTAGCGGGGGGCTTCACAGATACGCAGTATTTT CASTPLAGGFTDTQYF
TRBJ2-7 - TRBV18 15 TGTGCCAGCTCACCACGGAGAGGGCTCACCTACGAGCAGTACTTC CASSPRRGLTYEQYF
TRBJ2-3 TRBD2 TRBV10-2 17 TGCGCCAGCAGCCCCTGGGGACTAGCGGGAATCACAGATACGCAGTATTTT CASSPWGLAGITDTQYF
TRBJ1-2 TRBD1 TRBV2 13 TGTGCCAGCAGGGCCCCAGGGGGCTATGGCTACACCTTC CASRAPGGYGYTF
TRBJ2-3 - TRBV29-1 11 TGCAGCGTTGCCGGAGGGGATACGCAGTATTTT CSVAGGDTQYF
TRBJ1-6 TRBD1 TRBV7-6 16 TGTGCCAGCAGCTTAGAAGGGCAGGGGGCAGGTTCACCCCTCCACTTT CASSLEGQGAGSPLHF
TRBJ2-2 - TRBV6-6 13 TGTGCCAGCACCTCAGGATACACCGGGGAGCTGTTTTTT CASTSGYTGELFF
TRBJ2-2 - TRBV7-3 13 TGTGCCAGCAGCCCAAGCGGCACCGGGGAGCTGTTTTTT CASSPSGTGELFF
TRBJ2-7 TRBD1 TRBV6-5 15 TGTGCCAGCAGTTTAACCGGAGGACAGGGATCCGAGCAGTACTTC CASSLTGGQGSEQYF
TRBJ2-1 - TRBV27 14 TGTGCCAGCAGTTCGGGACTGTCCCACAATGAGCAGTTCTTC CASSSGLSHNEQFF
TRBJ1-5 - TRBV4-1 14 TGCGCCAGCAGTCAAAACTGGAGCAATCAGCCCCAGCATTTT CASSQNWSNQPQHF
TRBJ1-1 TRBD1 TRBV28 13 TGTGCCAGCAGCCGGACAGGGAGGAGTGAAGCTTTCTTT CASSRTGRSEAFF
TRBJ2-7 TRBD1 TRBV2 14 TGTGCCATCTCACGCATCGGGACAGACTACGAGCAGTACTTC CAISRIGTDYEQYF
TRBJ2-7 - TRBV6-1 15 TGTGCCAGCAGCCTCTACCGGGGGGCACCCTACGAGCAGTACTTC CASSLYRGAPYEQYF
TRBJ2-1 TRBD2 TRBV5-4 17 TGTGCCAGCAGCTTGTTCGCTAGCGGGAAAGGAAGGGATGAGCAGTTCTTC CASSLFASGKGRDEQFF
TRBJ2-7 - TRBV29-1 15 TGCAGCGTAATCAACCCTAGCTTCTCCTCCTACGAGCAGTACTTC CSVINPSFSSYEQYF
TRBJ2-1 TRBD1 TRBV7-8 15 TGTGCCAGCAGTGCACAGGGGACGTCCTACAATGAGCAGTTCTTC CASSAQGTSYNEQFF
TRBJ1-4 TRBD1 TRBV5-6 14 TGTGCCAGCAGCTCGCAGGGGGCTGGGGAAAAACTGTTTTTT CASSSQGAGEKLFF
TRBJ1-5 - TRBV19 14 TGTGCCAGTAGTATGGGGCAGGGAGGACAGCCCCAGCATTTT CASSMGQGGQPQHF